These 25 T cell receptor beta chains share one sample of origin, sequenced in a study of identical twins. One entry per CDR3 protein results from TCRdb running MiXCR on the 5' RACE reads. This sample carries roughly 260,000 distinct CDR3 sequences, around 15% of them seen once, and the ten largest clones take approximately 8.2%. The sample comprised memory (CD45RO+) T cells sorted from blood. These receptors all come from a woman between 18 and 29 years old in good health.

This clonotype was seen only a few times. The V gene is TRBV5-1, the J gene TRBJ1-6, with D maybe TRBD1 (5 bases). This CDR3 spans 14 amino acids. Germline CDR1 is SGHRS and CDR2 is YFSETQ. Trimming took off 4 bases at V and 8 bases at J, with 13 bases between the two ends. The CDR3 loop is CASSQRAGDSPLHF. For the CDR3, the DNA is TGCGCCAGCAGCCAGAGGGCGGGGGATTCACCCCTCCACTTT. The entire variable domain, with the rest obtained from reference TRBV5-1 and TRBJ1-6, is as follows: KAGVTQTPRYLIKTRGQQVTLSCSPISGHRSVSWYQQTPGQGLQFLFEYFSETQRNKGNFPGRFSGRQFSNSRSEMNVSTLELGDSALYLCASSQRAGDSPLHFGNGTRLTVT.

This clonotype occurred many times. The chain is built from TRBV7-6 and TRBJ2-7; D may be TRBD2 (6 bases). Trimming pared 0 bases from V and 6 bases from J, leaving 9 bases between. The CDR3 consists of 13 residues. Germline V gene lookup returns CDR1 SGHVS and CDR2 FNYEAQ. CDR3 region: CASSLAPGAEQYF. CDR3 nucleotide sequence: TGTGCCAGCAGCTTAGCACCGGGAGCCGAGCAGTACTTC.

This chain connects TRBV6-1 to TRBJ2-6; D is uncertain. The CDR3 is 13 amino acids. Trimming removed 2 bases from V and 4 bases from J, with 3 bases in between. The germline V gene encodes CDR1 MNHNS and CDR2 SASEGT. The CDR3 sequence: CASSEWGANVLTF. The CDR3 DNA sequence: TGTGCCAGCAGTGAATGGGGGGCCAACGTCCTGACTTTC.

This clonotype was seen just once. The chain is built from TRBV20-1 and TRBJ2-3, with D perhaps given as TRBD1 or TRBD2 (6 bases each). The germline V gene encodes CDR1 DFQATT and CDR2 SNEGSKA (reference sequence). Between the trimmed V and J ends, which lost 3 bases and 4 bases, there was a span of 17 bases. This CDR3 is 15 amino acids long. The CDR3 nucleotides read TGCAGTGCTAGTGGGGGGCAGGGCGGGGCAGATACGCAGTATTTT. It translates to CSASGGQGGADTQYF.

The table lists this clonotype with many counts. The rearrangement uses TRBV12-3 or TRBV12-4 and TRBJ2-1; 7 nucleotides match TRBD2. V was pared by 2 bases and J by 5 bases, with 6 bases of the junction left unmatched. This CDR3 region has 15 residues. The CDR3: CASSLKGGRNNEQFF. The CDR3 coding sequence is TGTGCCAGCAGTTTAAAGGGAGGGAGGAACAATGAGCAGTTCTTC.

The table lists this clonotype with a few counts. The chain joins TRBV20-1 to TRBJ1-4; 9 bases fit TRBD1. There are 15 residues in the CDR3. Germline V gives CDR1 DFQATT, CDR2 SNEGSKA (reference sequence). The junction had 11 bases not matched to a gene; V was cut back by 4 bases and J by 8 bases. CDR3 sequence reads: CSATGWGQGNEKLFF. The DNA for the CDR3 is TGCAGTGCTACCGGTTGGGGACAGGGAAACGAAAAACTGTTTTTT.

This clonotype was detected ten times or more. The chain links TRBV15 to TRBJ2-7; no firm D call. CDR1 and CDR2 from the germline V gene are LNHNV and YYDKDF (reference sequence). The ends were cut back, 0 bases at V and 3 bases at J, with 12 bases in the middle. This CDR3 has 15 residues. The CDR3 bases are TGTGCCACCAGCAGAGACAGCCGAACAGTCTACGAGCAGTACTTC. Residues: CATSRDSRTVYEQYF.

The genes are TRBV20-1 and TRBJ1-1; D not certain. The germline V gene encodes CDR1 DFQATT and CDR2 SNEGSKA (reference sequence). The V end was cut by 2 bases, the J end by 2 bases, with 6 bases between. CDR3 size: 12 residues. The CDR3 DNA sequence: TGCAGTGCTAGAAGATACAACACTGAAGCTTTCTTT. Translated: CSARRYNTEAFF.

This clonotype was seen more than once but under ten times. CDR3 residues: CAISGAGGKYEQYF. DNA of the CDR3: TGTGCCATCAGTGGGGCGGGAGGGAAATACGAGCAGTACTTC. V usage is TRBV10-3 and J usage is TRBJ2-7; 9 bases fit TRBD2. Germline V lookup: CDR1 ENHRY, CDR2 SYGVKD. The CDR3 contains 14 residues. After removal of 4 bases from V and 4 bases from J, the junction contained 5 bases not matched to a gene.

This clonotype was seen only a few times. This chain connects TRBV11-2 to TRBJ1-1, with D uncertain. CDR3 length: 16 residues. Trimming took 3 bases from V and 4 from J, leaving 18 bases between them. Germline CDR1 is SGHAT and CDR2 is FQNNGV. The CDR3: CASSLSGNPTGTEAFF. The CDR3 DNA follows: TGTGCCAGCAGCTTGTCCGGGAACCCGACGGGCACTGAAGCTTTCTTT. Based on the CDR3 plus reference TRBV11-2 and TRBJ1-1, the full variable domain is EAGVAQSPRYKIIEKRQSVAFWCNPISGHATLYWYQQILGQGPKLLIQFQNNGVVDDSQLPKDRFSAERLKGVDSTLKIQPAKLEDSAVYLCASSLSGNPTGTEAFFGQGTRLTVV.

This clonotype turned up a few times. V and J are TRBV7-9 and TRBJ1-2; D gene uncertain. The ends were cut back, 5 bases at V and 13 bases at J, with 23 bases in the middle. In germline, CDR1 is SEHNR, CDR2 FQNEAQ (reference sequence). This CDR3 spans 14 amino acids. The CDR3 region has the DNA TGTGCCAGCAGCCCGCCGCGGCCATACGATTATTCCACCTTC. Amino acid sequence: CASSPPRPYDYSTF.

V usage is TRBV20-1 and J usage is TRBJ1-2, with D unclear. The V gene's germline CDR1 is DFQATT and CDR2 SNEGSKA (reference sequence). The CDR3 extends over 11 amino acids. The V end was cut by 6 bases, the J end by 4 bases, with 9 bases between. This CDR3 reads CSAMGGYGYTF. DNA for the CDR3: TGCAGTGCAATGGGAGGCTATGGCTACACCTTC.

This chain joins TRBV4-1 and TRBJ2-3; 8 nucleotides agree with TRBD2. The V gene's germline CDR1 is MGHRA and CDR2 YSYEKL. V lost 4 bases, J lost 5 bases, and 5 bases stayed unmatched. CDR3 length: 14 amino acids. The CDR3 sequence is CASSRAGAGDTQYF. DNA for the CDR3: TGCGCCAGCAGCCGAGCGGGGGCTGGAGATACGCAGTATTTT.

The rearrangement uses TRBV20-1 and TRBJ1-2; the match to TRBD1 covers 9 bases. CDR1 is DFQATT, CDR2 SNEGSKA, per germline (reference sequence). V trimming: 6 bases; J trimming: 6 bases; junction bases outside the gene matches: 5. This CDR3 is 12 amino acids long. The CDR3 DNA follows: TGCAGTGCAGAGGGACAGGGCAATGGCTACACCTTC. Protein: CSAEGQGNGYTF.

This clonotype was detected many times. The CDR3 sequence: CAIRADRAGRKMNTEAFF. The CDR3 coding sequence is TGTGCCATCAGGGCGGACAGGGCTGGTCGTAAAATGAACACTGAAGCTTTCTTT. The chain couples TRBV10-3 to TRBJ1-1; 8 nucleotides agree with TRBD1. The CDR3 has 18 residues. Germline values: CDR1 ENHRY, CDR2 SYGVKD. V gave up 6 bases and J gave up 0 bases; unmatched junction bases: 15.

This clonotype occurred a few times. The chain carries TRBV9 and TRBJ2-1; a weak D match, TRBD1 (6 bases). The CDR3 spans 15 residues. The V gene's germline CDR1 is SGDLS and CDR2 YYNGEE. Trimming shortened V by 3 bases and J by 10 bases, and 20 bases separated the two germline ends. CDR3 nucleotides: TGTGCCAGCAGCGAGTGGACAGCGGCTGGCGGAGAGCAGTTCTTC. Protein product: CASSEWTAAGGEQFF.

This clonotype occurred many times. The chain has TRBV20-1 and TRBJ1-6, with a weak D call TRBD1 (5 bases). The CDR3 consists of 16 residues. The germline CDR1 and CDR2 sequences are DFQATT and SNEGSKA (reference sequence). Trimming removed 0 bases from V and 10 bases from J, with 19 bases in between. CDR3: CSARDNGRERESPLHF. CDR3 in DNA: TGCAGTGCTAGAGATAACGGCAGGGAGCGAGAATCACCCCTCCACTTT.

The CDR3 region is CASSHLEGGISFNYGYTF. The CDR3 DNA sequence: TGCGCCAGCAGCCACCTAGAGGGTGGAATAAGCTTTAACTATGGCTACACCTTC. V usage is TRBV4-3 and J usage is TRBJ1-2, with D unresolved. The CDR3 loop spans 18 amino acids. CDR1 is LGHNA and CDR2 is YSLEER in the germline V gene. Trimming took off 3 bases at V and 1 base at J, with 21 bases between the two ends.

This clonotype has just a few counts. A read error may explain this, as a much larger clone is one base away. CDR3 DNA: TGTGCCAGCAGTTCCGGGACAGGGGTCTATGGCTACACCTTC. This sequence encodes CASSSGTGVYGYTF. V and J are TRBV6-5 and TRBJ1-2; 10 bases line up with TRBD1. Germline trimming cut 4 bases from V and 4 bases from J; bases unmatched to any gene: 3. The CDR3 has 14 residues. CDR1 MNHEY and CDR2 SVGAGI come from the germline V gene.

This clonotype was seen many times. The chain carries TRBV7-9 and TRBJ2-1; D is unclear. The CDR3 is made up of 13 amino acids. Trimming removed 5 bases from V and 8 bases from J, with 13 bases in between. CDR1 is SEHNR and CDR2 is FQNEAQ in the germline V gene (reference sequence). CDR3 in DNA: TGTGCCAGCAGCCTAGACCCACATGATGAGCAGTTCTTC. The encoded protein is CASSLDPHDEQFF.

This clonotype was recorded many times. The CDR3 sequence is CASSTSGDTQYF. Written as DNA, the CDR3 is TGTGCCAGCAGTACTAGCGGAGATACGCAGTATTTT. V is TRBV7-6 and J is TRBJ2-3; 8 nucleotides line up with TRBD2. In germline, CDR1 is SGHVS, CDR2 FNYEAQ. The V and J ends lost 6 bases and 5 bases, in that order; junction bases with no gene match: 1. The CDR3 is made up of 12 amino acids. Full variable domain (outside the CDR3, taken from reference TRBV7-6 and TRBJ2-3): GAGVSQSPRYKVTKRGQDVALRCDPISGHVSLYWYRQALGQGPEFLTYFNYEAQQDKSGLPNDRFSAERPEGSISTLTIQRTEQRDSAMYRCASSTSGDTQYFGPGTRLTVL.

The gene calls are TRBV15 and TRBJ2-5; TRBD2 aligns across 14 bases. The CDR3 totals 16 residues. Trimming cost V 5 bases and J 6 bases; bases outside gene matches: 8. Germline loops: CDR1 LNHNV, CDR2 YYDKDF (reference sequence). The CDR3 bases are TGTGCCACCAGCGGACCCGGGACTAGCGGGGGAAAGACCCAGTACTTC. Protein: CATSGPGTSGGKTQYF.

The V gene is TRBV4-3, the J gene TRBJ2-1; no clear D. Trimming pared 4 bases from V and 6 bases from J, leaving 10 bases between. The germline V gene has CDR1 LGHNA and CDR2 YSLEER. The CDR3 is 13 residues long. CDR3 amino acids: CASSPRTGNEQFF. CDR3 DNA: TGCGCCAGCAGCCCGCGGACGGGCAATGAGCAGTTCTTC.

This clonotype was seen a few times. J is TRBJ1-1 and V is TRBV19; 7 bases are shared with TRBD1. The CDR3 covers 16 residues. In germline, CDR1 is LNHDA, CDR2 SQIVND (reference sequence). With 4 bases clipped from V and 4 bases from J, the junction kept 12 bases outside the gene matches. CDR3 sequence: CASSTPWTGGTTEAFF. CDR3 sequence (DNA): TGTGCCAGTAGTACTCCTTGGACAGGTGGGACCACTGAAGCTTTCTTT.

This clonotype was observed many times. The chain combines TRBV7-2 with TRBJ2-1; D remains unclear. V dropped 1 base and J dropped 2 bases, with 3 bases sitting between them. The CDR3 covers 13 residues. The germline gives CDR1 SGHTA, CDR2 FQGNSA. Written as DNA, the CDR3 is TGTGCCAGCAGCTTAGGCACCTACAATGAGCAGTTCTTC. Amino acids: CASSLGTYNEQFF.